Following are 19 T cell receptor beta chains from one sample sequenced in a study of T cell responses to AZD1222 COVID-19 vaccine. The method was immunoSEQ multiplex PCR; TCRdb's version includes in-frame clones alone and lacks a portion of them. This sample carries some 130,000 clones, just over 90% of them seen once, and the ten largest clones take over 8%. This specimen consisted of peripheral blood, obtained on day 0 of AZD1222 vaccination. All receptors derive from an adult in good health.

The CDR3 loop is CAISEKKTGDYGYTF. CDR3 coding DNA: TGTGCCATCAGTGAGAAGAAGACAGGGGACTATGGCTACACCTTC. This chain connects TRBV10-3 to TRBJ1-2; 8 bases map to TRBD1. This CDR3 is built from 15 residues. Germline V gene data show CDR1 as ENHRY and CDR2 as SYGVKD. V was clipped by 2 bases and J by 3 bases; unmatched bases: 5.

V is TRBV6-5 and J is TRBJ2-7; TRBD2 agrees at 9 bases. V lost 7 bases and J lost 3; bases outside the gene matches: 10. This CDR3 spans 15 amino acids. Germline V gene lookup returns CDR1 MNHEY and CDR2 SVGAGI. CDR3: CASTVETSGGYEQYF. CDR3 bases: TGTGCCAGCACGGTTGAGACTAGCGGAGGCTACGAGCAGTACTTC.

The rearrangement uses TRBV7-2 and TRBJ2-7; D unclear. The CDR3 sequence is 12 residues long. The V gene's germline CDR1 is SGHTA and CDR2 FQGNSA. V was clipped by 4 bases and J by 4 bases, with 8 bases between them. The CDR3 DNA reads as TGTGCCAGCAGCTCCCTACTGTACGAGCAGTACTTC. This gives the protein CASSSLLYEQYF. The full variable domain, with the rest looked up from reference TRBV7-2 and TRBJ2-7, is GAGVSQSPSNKVTEKGKDVELRCDPISGHTALYWYRQSLGQGLEFLIYFQGNSAPDKSGLPSDRFSAERTGGSVSTLTIQRTQQEDSAVYLCASSSLLYEQYFGPGTRLTVT.

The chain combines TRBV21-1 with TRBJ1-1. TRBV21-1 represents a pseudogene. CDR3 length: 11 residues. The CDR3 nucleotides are TGTGCCAGCCCGAAATACACTGAAGCTTTCTTT. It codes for CASPKYTEAFF.

The CDR3, as DNA: TGTGCCAGCAGCCAGTCGGCCCAGACGGAGACCCAGTACTTC. Amino acid sequence: CASSQSAQTETQYF. This chain joins TRBV5-5 and TRBJ2-5; no clear D gene. The CDR3 contains 14 residues. Germline lookup yields CDR1 SGHKS and CDR2 YYEKEE (reference sequence). The V end was cut by 4 bases, the J end by 5 bases, with 15 bases between. Full variable domain (rest looked up from reference TRBV5-5 and TRBJ2-5): DAGVTQSPTHLIKTRGQQVTLRCSPISGHKSVSWYQQVLGQGPQFIFQYYEKEERGRGNFPDRFSARQFPNYSSELNVNALLLGDSALYLCASSQSAQTETQYFGPGTRLLVL.

The CDR3 region has the DNA TGTGCCAGCAGCCCCGGGACAGGAATCCGAAAACTGTTTTTT. Its protein is CASSPGTGIRKLFF. The genes are TRBV5-4 and TRBJ1-4, with TRBD1 matching over 8 bases. The CDR3 contains 14 residues. Germline loops: CDR1 SGHNT, CDR2 YYREEE (reference sequence). The V gene end was trimmed by 4 bases and the J gene end by 10 bases; junction bases not matched to a gene: 9.

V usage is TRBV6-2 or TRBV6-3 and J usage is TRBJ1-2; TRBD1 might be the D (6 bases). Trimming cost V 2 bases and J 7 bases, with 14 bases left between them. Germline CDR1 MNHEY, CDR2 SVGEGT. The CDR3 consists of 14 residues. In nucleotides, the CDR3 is TGTGCCAGCAGTTACGAGACAGGCATCGGTGGCTACACCTTC. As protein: CASSYETGIGGYTF.

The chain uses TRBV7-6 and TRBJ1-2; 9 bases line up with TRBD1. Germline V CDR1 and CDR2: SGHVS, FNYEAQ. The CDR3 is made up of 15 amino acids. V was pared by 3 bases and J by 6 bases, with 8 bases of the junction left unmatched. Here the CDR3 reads CASSFKQGAVNGYTF. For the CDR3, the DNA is TGTGCCAGCAGCTTTAAACAGGGGGCTGTGAATGGCTACACCTTC.

The CDR3 DNA reads as TGCAGCGTTGGACATTTTTGGGACGACGAAAAACTGTTTTTT. It specifies CSVGHFWDDEKLFF. V gene TRBV29-1 combines with J gene TRBJ1-4, with D maybe TRBD1 (5 bases). Germline values: CDR1 SQVTM, CDR2 ANQGSEA. Trimming left V 4 bases short and J 8 bases short, with 17 bases between. The CDR3 loop spans 14 amino acids.

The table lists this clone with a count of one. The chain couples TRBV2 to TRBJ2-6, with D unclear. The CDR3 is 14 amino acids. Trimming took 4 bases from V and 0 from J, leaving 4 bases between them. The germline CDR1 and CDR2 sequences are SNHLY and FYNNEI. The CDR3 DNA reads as TGTGCCAGCAGTGTTGACTCTGGGGCCAACGTCCTGACTTTC. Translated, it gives CASSVDSGANVLTF.

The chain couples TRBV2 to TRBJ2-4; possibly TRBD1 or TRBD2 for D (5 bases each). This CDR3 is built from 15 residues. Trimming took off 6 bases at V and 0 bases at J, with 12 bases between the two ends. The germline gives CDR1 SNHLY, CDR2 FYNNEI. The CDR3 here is CASRGTTLAKNIQYF. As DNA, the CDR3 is TGTGCCAGCAGAGGGACGACTCTAGCCAAAAACATTCAGTACTTC.

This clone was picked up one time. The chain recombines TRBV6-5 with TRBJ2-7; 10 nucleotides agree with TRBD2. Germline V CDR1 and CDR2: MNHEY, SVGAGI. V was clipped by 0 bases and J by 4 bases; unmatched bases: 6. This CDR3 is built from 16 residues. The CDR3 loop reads CASSYSPSGGTYEQYF. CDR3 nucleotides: TGTGCCAGCAGTTACTCGCCTAGCGGGGGAACTTACGAGCAGTACTTC.

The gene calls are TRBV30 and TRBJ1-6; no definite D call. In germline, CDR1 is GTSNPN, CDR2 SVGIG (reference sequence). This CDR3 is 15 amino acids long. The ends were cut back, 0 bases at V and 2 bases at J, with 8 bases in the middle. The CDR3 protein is CAWSVLEAYNSPLHF. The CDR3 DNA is TGTGCCTGGAGTGTACTCGAGGCCTATAATTCACCCCTCCACTTT.

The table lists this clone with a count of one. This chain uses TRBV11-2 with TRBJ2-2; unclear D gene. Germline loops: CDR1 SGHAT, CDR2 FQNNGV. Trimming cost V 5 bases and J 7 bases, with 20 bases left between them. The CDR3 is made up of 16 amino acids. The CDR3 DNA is TGTGCCAGCAGCGCCCCCAGGCCAGTGCCCCACGGGGAGCTGTTTTTT. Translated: CASSAPRPVPHGELFF.

In nucleotides, the CDR3 is TGTGCCAGCAGCTTTGGGGACCGCCCGGGGGGCTACACCTTC. Protein product: CASSFGDRPGGYTF. J is TRBJ1-2 and V is TRBV13; TRBD1 is a possible D gene (5 bases). The V and J ends lost 3 bases and 8 bases respectively, with 16 bases between them. CDR1 and CDR2 (germline): PRHDT, FYEKMQ (reference sequence). CDR3 size: 14 residues.

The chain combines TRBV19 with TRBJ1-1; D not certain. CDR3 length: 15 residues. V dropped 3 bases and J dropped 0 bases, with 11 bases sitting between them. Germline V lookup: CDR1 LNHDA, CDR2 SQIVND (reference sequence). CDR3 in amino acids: CASSMTRTMNTEAFF. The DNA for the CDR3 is TGTGCCAGTAGTATGACCCGGACGATGAACACTGAAGCTTTCTTT.

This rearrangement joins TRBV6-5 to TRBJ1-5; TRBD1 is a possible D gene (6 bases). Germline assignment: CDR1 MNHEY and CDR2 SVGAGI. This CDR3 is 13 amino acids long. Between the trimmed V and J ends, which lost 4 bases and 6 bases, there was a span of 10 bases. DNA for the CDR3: TGTGCCAGCAGTTTCAACAGGGTTCAGCCCCAGCATTTT. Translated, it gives CASSFNRVQPQHF.

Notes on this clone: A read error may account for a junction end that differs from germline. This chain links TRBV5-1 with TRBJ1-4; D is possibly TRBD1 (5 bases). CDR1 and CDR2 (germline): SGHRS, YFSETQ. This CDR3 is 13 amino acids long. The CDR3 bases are TGCGCCAGCAGCGTCGGGACGGATAAAGGGTTGGTTTTT. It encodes CASSVGTDKGLVF.

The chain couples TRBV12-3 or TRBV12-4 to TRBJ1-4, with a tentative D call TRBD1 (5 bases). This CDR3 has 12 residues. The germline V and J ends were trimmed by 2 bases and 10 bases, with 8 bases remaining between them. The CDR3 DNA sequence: TGTGCCAGCAGTTTACCGGGGGTAAAACTGTTTTTT. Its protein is CASSLPGVKLFF.